The rows below give T cell receptor beta chains drawn from one sample of a study of PD-1 blockade in classical Hodgkin lymphoma. Clones were sequenced by immunoSEQ multiplex PCR, and TCRdb holds only the in-frame ones, with some missing. The sample lists about 40,000 clones, 70% to 80% occurring once. The sequencing used peripheral blood mononuclear cells (PBMCs), collected at baseline. The receptors were sampled from a human donor with classical Hodgkin lymphoma. Each CDR3 is given with its conserved first and last residue. D genes are given only for firm matches. A row's size may be missing; if present it is once, few, many or a size class.

CDR3 protein | CDR3 DNA | J gene | clone size | V gene | D gene
CASSSGGVSYNEQFF | TGTGCCAGCAGTTCAGGGGGAGTCTCCTACAATGAGCAGTTCTTC | TRBJ2-1 | - | TRBV7-3 | TRBD1
CASSYRTGSGYTF | TGTGCCAGCAGTTATAGGACAGGGAGTGGCTACACCTTC | TRBJ1-2 | - | TRBV6-5 | TRBD1
CASSFRVAEYNEQFF | TGTGCCAGCAGCTTTAGAGTAGCGGAGTACAATGAGCAGTTCTTC | TRBJ2-1 | - | TRBV5-4 | -
CASSFSGETYNEQFF | TGCGCCAGCAGCTTTTCGGGAGAAACCTACAATGAGCAGTTCTTC | TRBJ2-1 | - | TRBV5-1 | -
CASSLVSSGETQYF | TGTGCCAGCAGCTTAGTTTCTAGCGGAGAGACCCAGTACTTC | TRBJ2-5 | - | TRBV7-9 | TRBD2
CAVTKGGVDRYTF | TGTGCCGTAACAAAGGGGGGCGTGGATCGCTACACCTTC | TRBJ1-2 | - | TRBV10-3 | -
CASSLEGKSYGYTF | TGTGCCAGCAGCTTAGAGGGCAAATCCTATGGCTACACCTTC | TRBJ1-2 | - | TRBV7-3 | -
CASSLSGGNADTQYF | TGTGCCAGCAGCTTATCAGGGGGAAACGCAGATACGCAGTATTTT | TRBJ2-3 | many | TRBV7-2 | TRBD1
CAWGVGWTEAFF | TGTGCCTGGGGAGTTGGGTGGACTGAAGCTTTCTTT | TRBJ1-1 | - | TRBV30 | -
CASSSLAGGRETQYF | TGTGCCAGCAGCTCACTAGCGGGGGGGCGAGAGACCCAGTACTTC | TRBJ2-5 | once | TRBV7-9 | TRBD2
CASRWTSGRVGYFNEQFF | TGTGCCAGCAGATGGACTAGCGGGAGAGTAGGTTACTTCAATGAGCAGTTCTTC | TRBJ2-1 | few | TRBV28 | TRBD2
CASSTTGTKGEQFF | TGTGCCAGTAGTACCACCGGGACGAAGGGTGAGCAGTTCTTC | TRBJ2-1 | - | TRBV19 | -
CASSRAREQYF | TGTGCCAGCAGCAGGGCTCGCGAGCAGTACTTC | TRBJ2-7 | - | TRBV7-2 | -
CASSPTGFGADTQYF | TGTGCCAGCAGCCCCACAGGGTTTGGGGCAGATACGCAGTATTTT | TRBJ2-3 | - | TRBV13 | -
CASSRDSLTYEQYF | TGTGCCAGCAGTCGGGACAGCCTTACCTACGAGCAGTACTTC | TRBJ2-7 | - | TRBV6-1 | TRBD1
CASSSRQGYSGNTIYF | TGTGCCAGCAGCTCAAGACAGGGGTATTCTGGAAACACCATATATTTT | TRBJ1-3 | - | TRBV7-6 | TRBD1
CASSYSIASNYEQYF | TGTGCCAGCAGTTACTCGATCGCCTCAAACTACGAGCAGTACTTC | TRBJ2-7 | - | TRBV6-5 | -
CASSPPGIWPPEKLFF | TGTGCCAGCAGCCCCCCAGGGATATGGCCCCCTGAAAAACTGTTTTTT | TRBJ1-4 | few | TRBV28 | -
CASRVSGTDTQYF | TGTGCCAGCAGGGTATCTGGGACAGATACGCAGTATTTT | TRBJ2-3 | - | TRBV7-3 | -
CASSVASGIYGYTF | TGTGCCAGCAGCGTAGCTAGTGGGATCTATGGCTACACCTTC | TRBJ1-2 | - | TRBV9 | -
CASRKQGTDTQYF | TGTGCCAGCAGGAAACAGGGTACAGATACGCAGTATTTT | TRBJ2-3 | - | TRBV6-5 | -
CASSLEEAGELFF | TGTGCCAGCAGTTTGGAAGAGGCCGGGGAGCTGTTTTTT | TRBJ2-2 | few | TRBV27 | -
CASSYLTQTYGYTF | TGTGCCAGCAGTTATTTAACACAGACGTATGGCTACACCTTC | TRBJ1-2 | - | TRBV6-5 | -
CASSVFHRTWGSGANVLTF | TGTGCCAGCAGCGTTTTCCACAGGACATGGGGCTCTGGGGCCAACGTCCTGACTTTC | TRBJ2-6 | - | TRBV9 | -
CASSPGASGANVLTF | TGTGCCAGCAGCCCCGGGGCGTCTGGGGCCAACGTCCTGACTTTC | TRBJ2-6 | - | TRBV7-2 | -
CSVGQGIAYEQYF | TGCAGCGTTGGTCAGGGGATCGCGTACGAGCAGTACTTC | TRBJ2-7 | - | TRBV29-1 | -
CASSQVQAWTGDGYTF | TGTGCCAGCAGCCAAGTTCAGGCTTGGACAGGGGACGGCTACACCTTC | TRBJ1-2 | - | TRBV14 | TRBD1
CASSGDRDLYEQYF | TGTGCCAGCAGTGGGGACAGAGACCTTTACGAGCAGTACTTC | TRBJ2-7 | once | TRBV28 | TRBD1
CASTPASGYNEQFF | TGTGCCAGTACACCGGCTAGCGGGTACAATGAGCAGTTCTTC | TRBJ2-1 | few | TRBV19 | TRBD2
CASSHQSTDGYTF | TGTGCCAGCAGCCACCAATCGACCGACGGCTACACCTTC | TRBJ1-2 | - | TRBV13 | -
CASDRGGNYGYTF | TGTGCCAGCGACAGGGGGGGAAACTATGGCTACACCTTC | TRBJ1-2 | - | TRBV9 | TRBD1
CASSLTGQGDTEAFF | TGTGCCAGCAGCTTAACGGGACAGGGCGACACTGAAGCTTTCTTT | TRBJ1-1 | - | TRBV7-3 | TRBD1
CASSGGGTSGEQYF | TGTGCCAGCAGCGGGGGCGGGACTAGTGGCGAGCAGTACTTC | TRBJ2-7 | - | TRBV5-6 | TRBD2
CASSLVPGQGIPGELFF | TGTGCCAGCAGCTTAGTCCCCGGACAGGGGATTCCCGGGGAGCTGTTTTTT | TRBJ2-2 | few | TRBV7-9 | TRBD1
CASSPGIMTGGQETQYF | TGTGCCAGCAGCCCCGGGATTATGACAGGGGGCCAAGAGACCCAGTACTTC | TRBJ2-5 | - | TRBV27 | TRBD1
CASTPQAYPNYGYTF | TGTGCCAGTACCCCCCAGGCCTATCCAAACTATGGCTACACCTTC | TRBJ1-2 | - | TRBV19 | -
CASSLGGRGGTEAFF | TGTGCCAGCAGCTTAGGAGGTCGGGGAGGCACTGAAGCTTTCTTT | TRBJ1-1 | - | TRBV7-9 | -
CASRRTRDRLYEQYF | TGTGCCAGCAGACGGACCCGGGACAGACTCTACGAGCAGTACTTC | TRBJ2-7 | medium-sized | TRBV5-6 | TRBD1
CASSSSGGMGYEQYF | TGTGCCAGCAGCTCTAGCGGGGGCATGGGTTACGAGCAGTACTTC | TRBJ2-7 | few | TRBV7-6 | TRBD2
CASSLGSAGGLYEQYF | TGTGCCAGCAGCTTAGGTTCAGCGGGGGGATTGTACGAGCAGTACTTC | TRBJ2-7 | - | TRBV7-6 | TRBD2
CASSVSWSLGNEQFF | TGTGCCAGCAGCGTATCCTGGTCCCTCGGGAATGAGCAGTTCTTC | TRBJ2-1 | - | TRBV9 | -
CASSFIREGEQYF | TGTGCCAGCAGCTTTATCAGGGAGGGGGAGCAGTACTTC | TRBJ2-7 | - | TRBV5-6 | TRBD2